The 22 T cell receptor beta chains given below trace back to one sample, sequenced in a study of blood T cell repertoires in COVID-19 (dated by TCRdb to 2020 to 2022). The library was made by the immunoSEQ multiplex PCR assay. TCRdb carries this immuneACCESS record with in-frame sequences only. Its versions omit some clonotypes, under half of them owing to an unresolved V gene in the studies checked, with the rest unexplained. The sample records nearly 50,000 clones, roughly 84% of which are singletons. The ten biggest clones cover 13% to 15% of the sample. Sequenced material: peripheral blood. These receptor sequences come from a human donor in a cohort sampled during active COVID-19.

CDR3 protein: CASRRTGSYGYTF. CDR3 coding DNA: TGTGCCAGCAGAAGAACCGGGTCCTATGGCTACACCTTC. The chain carries TRBV6-5 and TRBJ1-2; no definite D call. Trimming stripped 6 bases from V and 4 bases from J, with 12 bases between. CDR3 size: 13 residues. The germline CDR1 and CDR2 sequences are MNHEY and SVGAGI.

The gene calls are TRBV7-2 and TRBJ2-5; possible D gene TRBD1, 6 bases. The CDR3 consists of 15 residues. The germline V gene encodes CDR1 SGHTA and CDR2 FQGNSA. Trimming removed 2 bases from V and 0 bases from J, with 10 bases in between. The CDR3 sequence: CASSLQGSYQETQYF. The CDR3, as DNA: TGTGCCAGCAGCTTACAGGGGTCGTACCAAGAGACCCAGTACTTC.

The chain links TRBV5-4 to TRBJ2-1, with 14 bases fitting TRBD2. Losses at the gene ends were 5 bases for V and 7 bases for J; bases not matched to a gene: 5. This CDR3 has 15 residues. Per the germline V gene, CDR1 is SGHNT and CDR2 is YYREEE (reference sequence). CDR3 protein: CASRRGLAGGNEQFF. The CDR3 nucleotides are TGTGCCAGCAGACGCGGACTAGCGGGAGGTAATGAGCAGTTCTTC.

This chain joins TRBV7-9 and TRBJ2-7; TRBD1 matches at 8 bases. The J segment lost 2 bases and the V segment lost 5 bases, leaving 8 bases of the junction unmatched. This CDR3 spans 15 amino acids. The germline CDR1 and CDR2 sequences are SEHNR and FQNEAQ (reference sequence). Here the CDR3 reads CASSPPGTGPYEQYF. The CDR3 DNA reads TGTGCCAGCAGCCCCCCCGGGACAGGTCCCTACGAGCAGTACTTC.

J is TRBJ2-1 and V is TRBV7-2; TRBD1 matches 12 bases. The ends lost 1 base at V and 8 bases at J; junction bases unmatched: 9. The V gene's germline CDR1 is SGHTA and CDR2 FQGNSA. The CDR3 is 17 amino acids. CDR3: CASSLEGSGTGGYEQFF. CDR3 sequence (DNA): TGTGCCAGCAGCTTAGAGGGGTCCGGGACAGGGGGCTATGAGCAGTTCTTC.

This rearrangement joins TRBV6-1 to TRBJ2-2; 11 nucleotides align to TRBD1. CDR3 length: 16 amino acids. V shed 1 base, J shed 7 bases, and the junction held 5 bases outside the gene matches. The germline V gene encodes CDR1 MNHNS and CDR2 SASEGT. The CDR3 DNA sequence: TGTGCCAGCAGTGAAGGGACAGGGGGCTTTCACGGGGAGCTGTTTTTT. Its translation: CASSEGTGGFHGELFF.

The chain is built from TRBV7-2 and TRBJ1-3; the D gene is possibly TRBD1 (5 bases). Germline-derived CDR1 and CDR2 are SGHTA and FQGNSA. V lost 2 bases and J 4 bases, leaving 12 bases between the germline ends. This CDR3 is 15 amino acids long. The CDR3 is CASSLYPGYGNTIYF. CDR3 nucleotide sequence: TGTGCCAGCAGCTTATATCCAGGGTACGGAAACACCATATATTTT. Variable domain in full (rest from reference TRBV7-2 and TRBJ1-3): GAGVSQSPSNKVTEKGKDVELRCDPISGHTALYWYRQSLGQGLEFLIYFQGNSAPDKSGLPSDRFSAERTGGSVSTLTIQRTQQEDSAVYLCASSLYPGYGNTIYFGEGSWLTVV.

The chain recombines TRBV24-1 with TRBJ2-1; no definite D call. Germline V gene data show CDR1 as KGHDR and CDR2 as SFDVKD. The V end lost 0 bases, the J end lost 14 bases, and 10 bases lay between the germline ends. The CDR3 covers 12 residues. CDR3 DNA: TGTGCCACCAGTGATTTGGTTGGCGGTGAGTTCTTC. This translates into CATSDLVGGEFF.

On this clone itself: In the same sample, other DNA sequences code for this CDR3. The chain links TRBV7-9 to TRBJ1-2, with a possible D match to TRBD1 (6 bases). V lost 5 bases to trimming and J lost 2 bases, with 12 bases between them. The CDR3 totals 14 residues. Germline V gives CDR1 SEHNR, CDR2 FQNEAQ (reference sequence). This chain's CDR3 is CASSLGGVNYGYTF. The CDR3 coding sequence is TGTGCCAGCAGCCTAGGGGGAGTAAACTATGGCTACACCTTC.

V usage is TRBV6-2 or TRBV6-3 and J usage is TRBJ1-5; 7 bases align to TRBD1. Germline-derived CDR1 and CDR2 are MNHEY and SVGEGT. This CDR3 region has 20 residues. The ends lost 0 bases at V and 0 bases at J; junction bases unmatched: 14. Here the CDR3 DNA reads TGTGCCAGCAGTTACTCGAGAAGTGGGACAGCTTCATATAGCAATCAGCCCCAGCATTTT. Translating gives CASSYSRSGTASYSNQPQHF.

This clone appeared a few times. The chain combines TRBV28 with TRBJ1-5, with 7 bases lining up with TRBD1. V shed 11 bases, J shed 1 base, and the junction held 5 bases outside the gene matches. Germline V gene lookup returns CDR1 MDHEN and CDR2 SYDVKM. CDR3 length equals 13 residues. The CDR3 loop is CAGGGWSNQPQHF. As DNA, the CDR3 is TGTGCCGGAGGGGGCTGGAGCAATCAGCCCCAGCATTTT.

The chain links TRBV30 to TRBJ2-7; 8 bases map to TRBD2. The CDR3 sequence is 12 residues long. Germline CDR1 is GTSNPN and CDR2 is SVGIG (reference sequence). The V and J ends lost 2 bases and 7 bases, in that order; junction bases with no gene match: 4. This CDR3 reads CAWSLLAGEQYF. As DNA, the CDR3 is TGTGCCTGGAGTTTATTAGCGGGAGAGCAGTACTTC.

The V call is TRBV7-8, the J call TRBJ2-1, with 7 positions matching TRBD1. The CDR3 has 14 residues. Looked up from germline, CDR1 is SGHVS and CDR2 is FQNEAQ. The V and J ends lost 5 bases and 6 bases, in that order; junction bases with no gene match: 7. The CDR3 sequence: CASSPDRVVNEQFF. In nucleotides, the CDR3 is TGTGCCAGCAGCCCAGACAGGGTGGTCAATGAGCAGTTCTTC.

The chain is built from TRBV29-1 and TRBJ1-6; D is undetermined. Trimming removed 6 bases at V and 2 bases at J, with 14 bases between. The CDR3 contains 15 residues. In germline, CDR1 is SQVTM, CDR2 ANQGSEA. The CDR3 sequence is CSVGPEITYNSPLHF. CDR3 nucleotide sequence: TGCAGCGTCGGTCCCGAAATAACCTATAATTCACCCCTCCACTTT.

The rearrangement uses TRBV6-5 and TRBJ2-4; TRBD1 is a possible D gene (5 bases). The CDR3 consists of 12 residues. Germline V gives CDR1 MNHEY, CDR2 SVGAGI. Trimming removed 6 bases from V and 6 bases from J, with 9 bases in between. Here the CDR3 DNA reads TGTGCCAGCAGGGACATAACAAACATTCAGTACTTC. Protein product: CASRDITNIQYF.

The J gene is TRBJ1-1, the V gene TRBV7-9; 10 positions match TRBD1. The CDR3 spans 12 residues. Per the germline V gene, CDR1 is SEHNR and CDR2 is FQNEAQ (reference sequence). V dropped 6 bases and J dropped 12; count of bases not matched to a gene: 7. CDR3: CASSPGTGETFF. The CDR3 nucleotides read TGTGCCAGCAGTCCCGGGACAGGGGAAACTTTCTTT. The whole variable domain, remainder taken from reference TRBV7-9 and TRBJ1-1, is DTGVSQNPRHKITKRGQNVTFRCDPISEHNRLYWYRQTLGQGPEFLTYFQNEAQLEKSRLLSDRFSAERPKGSFSTLEIQRTEQGDSAMYLCASSPGTGETFFGQGTRLTVV.

This rearrangement joins TRBV2 to TRBJ1-5; D uncertain. The CDR3 has 14 residues. In germline, CDR1 is SNHLY, CDR2 FYNNEI. V was trimmed by 7 bases and J by 9 bases, leaving 19 bases between them. The CDR3 coding sequence is TGTGCCAGCAATAATCCACAACAAGCGTCGCCCCAGCATTTT. Translated: CASNNPQQASPQHF.

The chain carries TRBV11-2 and TRBJ1-2; possible D gene TRBD1, 6 bases. The V and J ends lost 0 bases and 7 bases respectively, with 9 bases between them. This CDR3 is 13 amino acids long. Per the germline V gene, CDR1 is SGHAT and CDR2 is FQNNGV. As DNA, the CDR3 is TGTGCCAGCAGCTTAGAGGGGGCTGGTGGCTACACCTTC. Its translation is CASSLEGAGGYTF.

V gene TRBV6-5 combines with J gene TRBJ1-6; TRBD1 agrees at 8 bases. The germline V gene encodes CDR1 MNHEY and CDR2 SVGAGI. With 6 bases clipped from V and 7 bases from J, the junction kept 8 bases outside the gene matches. This CDR3 contains 15 residues. The CDR3 DNA reads TGTGCCAGCAGGAGGACAGGGAGAGAGAATTCACCCCTCCACTTT. As protein: CASRRTGRENSPLHF.

This chain uses TRBV29-1 with TRBJ2-5, with D maybe TRBD2 (6 bases). Germline V gene lookup returns CDR1 SQVTM and CDR2 ANQGSEA. V was clipped by 4 bases and J by 2 bases, with 14 bases between them. The CDR3 runs 14 residues. Here the CDR3 reads CSVGTGVNQETQYF. The CDR3 coding sequence is TGCAGCGTTGGTACGGGGGTAAATCAAGAGACCCAGTACTTC.

The J gene is TRBJ1-6, the V gene TRBV3-1 (or the pseudogene TRBV3-2); the match to TRBD1 covers 7 bases. CDR1 is LGHDT, CDR2 YNNKEL, per germline (reference sequence). The CDR3 consists of 15 residues. V was clipped by 1 base and J by 7 bases; unmatched bases: 4. This chain's CDR3 is CASSQVRQGNSPLHF. The CDR3 nucleotides read TGTGCCAGCAGCCAAGTTCGACAGGGAAATTCACCCCTCCACTTT.

This sequence joins TRBV28 and TRBJ2-2; D ambiguous. The V end lost 7 bases, the J end lost 7 bases, and 19 bases lay between the germline ends. The CDR3 loop spans 15 amino acids. Germline V gives CDR1 MDHEN, CDR2 SYDVKM. CDR3 coding DNA: TGTGCCAGCAAAGGAACTTCGGTGGGCAGCGGGGAGCTGTTTTTT. As protein: CASKGTSVGSGELFF.